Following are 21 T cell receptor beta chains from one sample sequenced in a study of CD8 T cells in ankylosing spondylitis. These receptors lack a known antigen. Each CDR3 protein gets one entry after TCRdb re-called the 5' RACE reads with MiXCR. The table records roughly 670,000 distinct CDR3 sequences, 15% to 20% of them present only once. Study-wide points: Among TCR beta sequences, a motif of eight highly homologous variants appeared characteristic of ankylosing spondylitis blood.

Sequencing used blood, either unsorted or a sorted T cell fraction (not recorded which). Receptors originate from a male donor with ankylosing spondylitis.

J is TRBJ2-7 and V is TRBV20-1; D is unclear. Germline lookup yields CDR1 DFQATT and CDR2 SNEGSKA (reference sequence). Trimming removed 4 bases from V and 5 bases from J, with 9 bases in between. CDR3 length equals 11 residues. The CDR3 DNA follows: TGCAGTGCTAACCTTGGCCACGAGCAGTACTTC. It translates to CSANLGHEQYF.

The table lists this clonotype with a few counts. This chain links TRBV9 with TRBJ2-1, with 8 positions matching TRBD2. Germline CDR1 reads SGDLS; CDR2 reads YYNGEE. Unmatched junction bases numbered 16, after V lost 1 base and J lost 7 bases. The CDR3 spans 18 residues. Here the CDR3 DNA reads TGTGCCAGCAGCGTACCTGAAACTACCAGCGGGAGAAATAATGAGCAGTTCTTC. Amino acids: CASSVPETTSGRNNEQFF.

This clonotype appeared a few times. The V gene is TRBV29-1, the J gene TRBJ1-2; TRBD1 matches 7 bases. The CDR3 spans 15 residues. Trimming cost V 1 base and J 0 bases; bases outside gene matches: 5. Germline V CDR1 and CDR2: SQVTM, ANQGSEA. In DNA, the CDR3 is TGCAGCGTTGAAGGAACAGGGGCAGCTAACTATGGCTACACCTTC. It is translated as CSVEGTGAANYGYTF.

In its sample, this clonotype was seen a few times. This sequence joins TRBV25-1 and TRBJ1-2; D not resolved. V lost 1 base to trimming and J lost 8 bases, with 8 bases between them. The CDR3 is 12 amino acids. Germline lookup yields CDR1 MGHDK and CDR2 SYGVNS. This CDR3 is CASSESKEGYTF. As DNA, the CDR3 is TGTGCCAGCAGTGAATCTAAGGAAGGCTACACCTTC.

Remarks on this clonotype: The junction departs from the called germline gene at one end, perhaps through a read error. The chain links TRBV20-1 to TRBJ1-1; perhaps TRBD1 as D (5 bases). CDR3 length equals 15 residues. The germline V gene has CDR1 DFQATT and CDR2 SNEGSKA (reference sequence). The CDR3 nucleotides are TGCAGTGCAAGAGGGACCGGACCCCTGAACACTGAAGCTTTCTTT. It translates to CSARGTGPLNTEAFF.

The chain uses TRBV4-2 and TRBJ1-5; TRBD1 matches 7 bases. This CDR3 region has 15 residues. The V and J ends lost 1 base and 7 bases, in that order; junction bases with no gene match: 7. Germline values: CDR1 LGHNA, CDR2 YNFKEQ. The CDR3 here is CASSQVTGAGQPQHF. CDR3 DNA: TGTGCCAGCAGCCAAGTAACAGGGGCCGGGCAGCCCCAGCATTTT.

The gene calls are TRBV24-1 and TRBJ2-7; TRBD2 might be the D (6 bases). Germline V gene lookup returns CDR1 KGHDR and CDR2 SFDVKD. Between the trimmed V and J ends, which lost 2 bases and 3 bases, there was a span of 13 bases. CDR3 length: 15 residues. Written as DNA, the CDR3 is TGTGCCACCAGTGATTCGGGGGACCGCAGCTACGAGCAGTACTTC. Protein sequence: CATSDSGDRSYEQYF.

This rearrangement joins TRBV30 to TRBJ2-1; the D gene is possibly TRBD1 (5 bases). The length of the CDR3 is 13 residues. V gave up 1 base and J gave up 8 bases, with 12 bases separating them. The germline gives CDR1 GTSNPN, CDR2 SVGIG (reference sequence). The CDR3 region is CAWSGGHGYEQFF. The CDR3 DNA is TGTGCCTGGAGTGGCGGACACGGTTATGAGCAGTTCTTC.

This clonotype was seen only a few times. CDR3 loop: CASSLAPQGSGSTEAFF. The CDR3 nucleotides are TGCGCCAGCAGCTTGGCCCCACAGGGAAGTGGGAGCACTGAAGCTTTCTTT. This chain joins TRBV5-1 and TRBJ1-1; TRBD1 might be the D (6 bases). The CDR3 is made up of 17 amino acids. Trimming removed 0 bases from V and 4 bases from J, with 19 bases in between. Germline assignment: CDR1 SGHRS and CDR2 YFSETQ.

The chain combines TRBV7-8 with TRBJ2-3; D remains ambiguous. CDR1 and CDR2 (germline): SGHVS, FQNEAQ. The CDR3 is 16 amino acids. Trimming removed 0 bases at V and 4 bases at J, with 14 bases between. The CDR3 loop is CASSLAASGLADTQYF. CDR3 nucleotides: TGTGCCAGCAGCTTAGCGGCTAGTGGATTAGCAGATACGCAGTATTTT.

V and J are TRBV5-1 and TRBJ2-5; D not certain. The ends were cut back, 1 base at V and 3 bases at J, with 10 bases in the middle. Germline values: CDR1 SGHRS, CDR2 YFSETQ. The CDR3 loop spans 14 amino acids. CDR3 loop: CASSLRREEETQYF. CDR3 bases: TGCGCCAGCAGCTTGAGGCGCGAAGAAGAGACCCAGTACTTC.

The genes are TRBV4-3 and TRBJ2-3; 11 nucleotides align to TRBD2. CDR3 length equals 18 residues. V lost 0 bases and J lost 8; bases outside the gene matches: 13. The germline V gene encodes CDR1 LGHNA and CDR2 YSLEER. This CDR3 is CASSQEAGGGLAELTQYF. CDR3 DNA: TGCGCCAGCAGCCAAGAGGCCGGGGGGGGACTAGCGGAACTTACGCAGTATTTT.

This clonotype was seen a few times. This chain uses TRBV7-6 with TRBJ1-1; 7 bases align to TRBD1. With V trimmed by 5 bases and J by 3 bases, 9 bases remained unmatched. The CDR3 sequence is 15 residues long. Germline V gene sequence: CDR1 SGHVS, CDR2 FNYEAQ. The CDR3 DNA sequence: TGTGCCAGCAGCGTTAGACAGGGCTTGGACACTGAAGCTTTCTTT. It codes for CASSVRQGLDTEAFF.

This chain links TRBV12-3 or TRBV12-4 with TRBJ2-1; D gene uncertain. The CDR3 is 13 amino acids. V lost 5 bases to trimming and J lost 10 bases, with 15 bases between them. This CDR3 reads CASSLGPYGEQFF. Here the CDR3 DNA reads TGTGCCAGCAGTCTCGGGCCCTACGGGGAGCAGTTCTTC.

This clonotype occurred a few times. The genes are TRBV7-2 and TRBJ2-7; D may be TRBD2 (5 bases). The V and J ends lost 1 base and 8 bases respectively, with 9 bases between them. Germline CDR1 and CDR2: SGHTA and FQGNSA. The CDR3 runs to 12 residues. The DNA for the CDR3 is TGTGCCAGCAGCTTAGGAGGGTCCCAGCAGTACTTC. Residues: CASSLGGSQQYF.

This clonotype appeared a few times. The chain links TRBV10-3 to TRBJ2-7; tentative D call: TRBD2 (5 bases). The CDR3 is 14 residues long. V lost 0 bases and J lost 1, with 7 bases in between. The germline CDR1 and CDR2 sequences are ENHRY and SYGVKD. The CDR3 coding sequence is TGTGCCATCAGTGAGTCCGACTATTCCTACGAGCAGTACTTC. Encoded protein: CAISESDYSYEQYF.

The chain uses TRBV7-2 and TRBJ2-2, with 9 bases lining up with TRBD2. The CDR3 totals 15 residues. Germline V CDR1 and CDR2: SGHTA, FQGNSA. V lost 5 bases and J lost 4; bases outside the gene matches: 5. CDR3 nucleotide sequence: TGTGCCAGCAGCCTGGCGGGAGGGGCCACCGGGGAGCTGTTTTTT. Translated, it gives CASSLAGGATGELFF.

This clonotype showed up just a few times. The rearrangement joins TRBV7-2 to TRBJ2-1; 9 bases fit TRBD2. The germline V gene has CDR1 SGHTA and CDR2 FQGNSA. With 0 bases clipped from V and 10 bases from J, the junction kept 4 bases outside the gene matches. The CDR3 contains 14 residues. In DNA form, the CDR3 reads TGTGCCAGCAGCTTAGCGGGACTAGCCATCGAGCAGTTCTTC. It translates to CASSLAGLAIEQFF.

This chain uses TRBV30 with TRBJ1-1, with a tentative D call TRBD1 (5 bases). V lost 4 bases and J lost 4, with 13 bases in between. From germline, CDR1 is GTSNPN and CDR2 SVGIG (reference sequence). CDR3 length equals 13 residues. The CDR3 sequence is CAWTAGRGTEAFF. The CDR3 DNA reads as TGTGCCTGGACCGCAGGGAGGGGCACTGAAGCTTTCTTT.

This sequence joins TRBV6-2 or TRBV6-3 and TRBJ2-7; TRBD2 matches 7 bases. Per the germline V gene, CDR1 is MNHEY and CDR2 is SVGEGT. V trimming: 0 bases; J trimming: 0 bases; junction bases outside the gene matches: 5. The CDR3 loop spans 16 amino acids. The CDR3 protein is CASSYSPPSGSYEQYF. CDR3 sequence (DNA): TGTGCCAGCAGTTACTCCCCCCCTAGCGGCTCCTACGAGCAGTACTTC.

CDR3: CASSHSPTLLNEQFF. The CDR3 coding sequence is TGTGCCAGCAGTCATTCACCGACCCTCCTTAATGAGCAGTTCTTC. This rearrangement joins TRBV6-1 to TRBJ2-1; the D is unclear. V was trimmed by 5 bases and J by 7 bases, leaving 18 bases between them. This CDR3 spans 15 amino acids. Germline V gene lookup returns CDR1 MNHNS and CDR2 SASEGT.